The sequence of this TCR beta chain was determined in a study of OX40 agonist ivuxolimab in advanced cancers. Study-level information: Each dose-escalation patient presented with hepatocellular carcinoma, melanoma, renal cell or head and neck cancer. Treatment received earlier with anti-PD-1, anti-PD-L1 or anti-CTLA-4 agents was allowed, and under 50% had some. General study points: Partial responders treated at 0.1-3.0 mg/kg exhibited clonal expansion among the lowest measured. Both blood CD4+ and CD8+ T cells showed clonal growth by week 6 at 0.1 to 3.0 mg/kg.

The protocol was immunoSEQ multiplex PCR, while the TCRdb copy is restricted to in-frame clones and leaves out a portion. The table has 14,000 or so clones, around 82% seen once. The CDR3 contains 15 residues. CDR1 is LGHNA, CDR2 YSLEER, per germline. The J segment lost 3 bases and the V segment lost 3 bases, leaving 3 bases of the junction unmatched. Worth noting for this clone: The antigen is unknown.

J is TRBJ2-1 and V is TRBV4-3, with 9 bases aligning to TRBD2. Sequencing was performed on CD4+ or CD8+ T cells sorted from blood, taken in a trial of the OX40 agonist ivuxolimab. This TCR was recovered from an adult with an advanced solid tumor such as melanoma, head and neck, liver or kidney cancer. In DNA form, the CDR3 reads TGCGCCAGCAGCCAGTCTAGCGGGGTCTACAATGAGCAGTTCTTC. This encodes CASSQSSGVYNEQFF.